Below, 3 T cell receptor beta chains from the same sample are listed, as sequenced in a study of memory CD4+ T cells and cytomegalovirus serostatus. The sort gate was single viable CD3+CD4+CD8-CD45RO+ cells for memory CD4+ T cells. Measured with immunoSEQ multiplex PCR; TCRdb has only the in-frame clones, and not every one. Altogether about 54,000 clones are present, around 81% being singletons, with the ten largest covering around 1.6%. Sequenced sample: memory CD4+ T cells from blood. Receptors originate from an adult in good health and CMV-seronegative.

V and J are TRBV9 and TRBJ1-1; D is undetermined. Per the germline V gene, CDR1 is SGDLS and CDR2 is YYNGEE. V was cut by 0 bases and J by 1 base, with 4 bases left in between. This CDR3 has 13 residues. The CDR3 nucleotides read TGTGCCAGCAGCGTAGCTTCGAACACTGAAGCTTTCTTT. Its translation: CASSVASNTEAFF.

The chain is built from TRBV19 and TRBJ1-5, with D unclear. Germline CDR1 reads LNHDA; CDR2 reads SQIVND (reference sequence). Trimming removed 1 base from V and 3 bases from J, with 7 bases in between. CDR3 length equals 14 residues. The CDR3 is CASSIGRDNQPQHF. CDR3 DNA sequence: TGTGCCAGTAGTATAGGGAGGGACAATCAGCCCCAGCATTTT. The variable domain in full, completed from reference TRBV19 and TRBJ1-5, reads DGGITQSPKYLFRKEGQNVTLSCEQNLNHDAMYWYRQDPGQGLRLIYYSQIVNDFQKGDIAEGYSVSREKKESFPLTVTSAQKNPTAFYLCASSIGRDNQPQHFGDGTRLSIL.

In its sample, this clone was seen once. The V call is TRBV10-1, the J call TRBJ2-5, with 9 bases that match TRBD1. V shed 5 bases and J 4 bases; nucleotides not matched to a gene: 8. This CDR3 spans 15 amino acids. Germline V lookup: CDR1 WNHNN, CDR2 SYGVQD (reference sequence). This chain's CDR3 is CASSPGTGSGETQYF. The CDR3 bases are TGCGCCAGCAGTCCCGGGACAGGGTCGGGAGAGACCCAGTACTTC.